These T cell receptor beta chains were read from a single sample in a study of Graves' ophthalmopathy and Graves' hyperthyroidism. TCRdb reprocessed the multiplex PCR reads via MiXCR and lists one record per CDR3 protein. Found here are almost 750,000 distinct CDR3 sequences, around 40% of them singletons; the top ten hold approximately 43%. Material for sequencing was peripheral blood. The receptors were sampled from an adult man with Graves' ophthalmopathy. The CDR3 runs from the conserved cysteine through the conserved F or W. D genes are given only for firm matches. Size is omitted from some rows. Given values are once, few, many or a class for expanded clones.

cdr3_aa	cdr3_nt	clone_size	j_call	v_call	d_call
CASSYSSGWDSPLHF	TGTGCCAGCAGTTACTCGTCAGGGTGGGATTCACCCCTCCACTTT	NA	TRBJ1-6	TRBV6-6	NA
CSAHHAYASTDTQYF	TGCAGTGCCCACCATGCGTATGCTAGCACAGATACGCAGTATTTT	NA	TRBJ2-3	TRBV20-1	NA
CASSPEGATGGEQYF	TGTGCCAGCAGCCCTGAGGGGGCCACCGGGGGCGAGCAGTACTTC	few	TRBJ2-7	TRBV6-1	NA
CSVGPTSGWGQFRETQYF	TGCAGCGTTGGCCCCACATCGGGTTGGGGACAATTTAGAGAGACCCAGTACTTC	NA	TRBJ2-5	TRBV29-1	NA
CASSAGGADYGYTF	TGTGCCAGCAGTGCTGGGGGCGCCGACTATGGCTACACCTTC	many	TRBJ1-2	TRBV2	NA
CAISESARDLNQPQHF	TGTGCCATCAGTGAGTCAGCCAGGGACCTAAATCAGCCCCAGCATTTT	few	TRBJ1-5	TRBV10-3	NA
CASEGRENTEAFF	TGTGCCAGCGAGGGACGGGAGAACACTGAAGCTTTCTTT	NA	TRBJ1-1	TRBV9	NA
CASSPTSALTSETQYF	TGCGCCAGCAGCCCAACATCGGCCCTAACAAGCGAGACCCAGTACTTC	NA	TRBJ2-5	TRBV5-1	NA
CASSIGLVSQETQYF	TGTGCCAGCAGCATAGGACTAGTCTCTCAAGAGACCCAGTACTTC	NA	TRBJ2-5	TRBV10-3	TRBD2
CATSDSGVTEAFF	TGTGCCACCAGTGATTCGGGGGTCACTGAAGCTTTCTTT	NA	TRBJ1-1	TRBV24-1	NA
CASSYRMGEAFF	TGTGCCAGCAGTTACCGAATGGGAGAAGCTTTCTTT	few	TRBJ1-1	TRBV6-5	NA
CASSQQQGPQPQHF	TGTGCCAGCAGCCAGCAACAGGGGCCTCAGCCCCAGCATTTT	NA	TRBJ1-5	TRBV7-6	TRBD1
CASSQDRESTEAFF	TGTGCCAGCAGCCAAGATCGGGAATCCACTGAAGCTTTCTTT	few	TRBJ1-1	TRBV7-9	NA
CATSDGRDRGFSGANVLTF	TGTGCCACCAGTGACGGCCGGGACAGGGGATTCTCAGGGGCCAACGTCCTGACTTTC	many	TRBJ2-6	TRBV24-1	TRBD1
CATSRGQSYNEQFF	TGTGCCACCAGCAGAGGACAGTCCTACAATGAGCAGTTCTTC	NA	TRBJ2-1	TRBV15	NA
CASSARTGLLQETQYF	TGTGCCAGCAGTGCCCGAACCGGACTGCTACAAGAGACCCAGTACTTC	NA	TRBJ2-5	TRBV2	NA
CASSLLGSNTGELFF	TGTGCCAGCAGCTTACTTGGATCGAACACCGGGGAGCTGTTTTTT	few	TRBJ2-2	TRBV7-2	NA
CASSFKPGQDYGYTF	TGTGCCAGCAGCTTTAAACCGGGACAGGACTATGGCTACACCTTC	many	TRBJ1-2	TRBV5-8	TRBD1
CSARGPANQPQHF	TGCAGTGCTAGAGGGCCAGCCAATCAGCCCCAGCATTTT	few	TRBJ1-5	TRBV20-1	NA
CASSQEAGLTMSEQYF	TGCGCCAGCAGCCAAGAGGCTGGACTAACGATGAGCGAGCAGTACTTC	few	TRBJ2-7	TRBV4-3	NA
CASSQGGGQPQHF	TGTGCCAGCAGTCAAGGGGGCGGTCAGCCCCAGCATTTT	many	TRBJ1-5	TRBV25-1	TRBD1
CSGLVQGSEQYF	TGCAGCGGGCTGGTCCAGGGGAGCGAGCAGTACTTC	NA	TRBJ2-7	TRBV29-1	NA
CASTTSGSSYNEQFF	TGTGCCAGCACCACTAGCGGGAGCTCCTACAATGAGCAGTTCTTC	few	TRBJ2-1	TRBV14	TRBD2
CATSRFDSSNYGYTF	TGTGCCACCAGCAGGTTCGACAGTTCTAACTATGGCTACACCTTC	many	TRBJ1-2	TRBV15	NA
CASSSRGSGANVLTF	TGTGCCAGCTCTTCAAGAGGATCTGGGGCCAACGTCCTGACTTTC	many	TRBJ2-6	TRBV19	NA
CATSRVGTTGYNYGYTF	TGTGCCACCAGCAGAGTAGGCACAACCGGCTATAACTATGGCTACACCTTC	many	TRBJ1-2	TRBV15	NA
CASSYSTQYSGANVLTF	TGTGCCAGCAGTTACTCGACCCAATACTCTGGGGCCAACGTCCTGACTTTC	NA	TRBJ2-6	TRBV10-3	NA
CASRPGTPSEAFF	TGTGCCAGCAGACCCGGGACGCCGTCTGAAGCTTTCTTT	NA	TRBJ1-1	TRBV10-2	NA
CASSAAQGTSSYEQYF	TGCGCCAGCAGTGCGGCACAGGGGACTAGCTCCTACGAGCAGTACTTC	NA	TRBJ2-7	TRBV10-1	NA
CSASKVNTEAFF	TGCAGTGCTTCAAAGGTGAACACTGAAGCTTTCTTT	many	TRBJ1-1	TRBV20-1	NA
CASSELGPGTQYF	TGTGCCAGCAGTGAACTGGGTCCTGGGACCCAGTACTTC	many	TRBJ2-5	TRBV2	NA
CASSENIVWEQYF	TGCGCCAGCAGTGAGAACATAGTATGGGAGCAGTACTTC	NA	TRBJ2-7	TRBV10-2	NA
CASSIPGGKIKRAFF	TGTGCCAGTAGTATCCCGGGGGGCAAGATCAAGAGGGCTTTCTTT	many	TRBJ1-1	TRBV19	NA
CASSLEAVETQYF	TGTGCCAGCAGCTTGGAGGCGGTGGAGACCCAGTACTTC	NA	TRBJ2-5	TRBV7-2	NA
CASSMDRESAF	TGTGCCAGCAGCATGGACAGGGAATCAGCCTTC	few	TRBJ1-2	TRBV7-9	TRBD1
CASSQIELFF	TGTGCCAGCAGCCAAATAGAGCTGTTTTTT	many	TRBJ2-2	TRBV12-3/TRBV12-4	NA
CSGRTGGSYNSPLHF	TGCAGCGGCCGGACAGGGGGCTCCTATAATTCACCCCTCCACTTT	NA	TRBJ1-6	TRBV29-1	TRBD1
CSARIYRDRGFLGDQPQHF	TGCAGTGCTAGGATATACCGGGACAGGGGTTTTTTAGGAGATCAGCCCCAGCATTTT	few	TRBJ1-5	TRBV20-1	TRBD1
CASSLGRVAPGTQYF	TGTGCCAGCAGCTTAGGACGGGTAGCCCCCGGGACCCAGTACTTC	few	TRBJ2-5	TRBV7-2	NA
CASSVGESPLHF	TGTGCCAGCAGTGTTGGGGAATCACCCCTCCACTTT	many	TRBJ1-6	TRBV25-1	NA
CASSLTPGGDPLHF	TGTGCCAGCAGCTTAACTCCCGGGGGCGATCCCCTCCACTTT	many	TRBJ1-6	TRBV7-9	NA